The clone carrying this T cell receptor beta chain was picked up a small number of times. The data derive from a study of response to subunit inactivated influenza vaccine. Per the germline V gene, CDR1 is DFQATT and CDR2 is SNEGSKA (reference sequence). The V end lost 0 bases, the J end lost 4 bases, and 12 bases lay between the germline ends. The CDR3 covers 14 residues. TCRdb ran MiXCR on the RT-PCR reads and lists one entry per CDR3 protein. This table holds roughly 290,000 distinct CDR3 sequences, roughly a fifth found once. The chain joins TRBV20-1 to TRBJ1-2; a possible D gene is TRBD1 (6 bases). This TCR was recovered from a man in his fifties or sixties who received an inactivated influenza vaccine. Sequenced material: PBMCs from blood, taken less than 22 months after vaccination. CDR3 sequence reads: CSAREGGRPYGYTF. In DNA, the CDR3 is TGCAGTGCTAGAGAGGGGGGGCGCCCCTATGGCTACACCTTC.